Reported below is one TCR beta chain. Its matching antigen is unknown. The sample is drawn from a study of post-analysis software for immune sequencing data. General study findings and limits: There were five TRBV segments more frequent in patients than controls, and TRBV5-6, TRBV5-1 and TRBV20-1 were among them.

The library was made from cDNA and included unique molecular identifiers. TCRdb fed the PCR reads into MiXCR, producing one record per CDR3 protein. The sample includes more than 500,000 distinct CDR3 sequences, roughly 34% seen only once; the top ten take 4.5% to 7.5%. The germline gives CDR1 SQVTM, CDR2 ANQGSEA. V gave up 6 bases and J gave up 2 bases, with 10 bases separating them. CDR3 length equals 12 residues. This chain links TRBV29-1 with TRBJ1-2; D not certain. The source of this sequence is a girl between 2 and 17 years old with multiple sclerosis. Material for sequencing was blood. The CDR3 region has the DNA TGCAGCGTCCTAAGAGGGAACTATGGCTACACCTTC. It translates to CSVLRGNYGYTF.